This T cell receptor (beta chain) was captured by sequencing in a study of blood T cell repertoires in COVID-19. Overall study context: Acute-phase and convalescent COVID-19 samples originated in the United States, Italy and Spain.

Self-reported history from a screening survey and questionnaire set each donor's cohort. Only in-frame clones appear in the TCRdb table, and some are missing; sequencing was by immunoSEQ multiplex PCR. This sample carries around 310,000 clones, about 90% of them seen once, and the ten largest clones take around 4.6%. The germline CDR1 and CDR2 sequences are LNHDA and SQIVND (reference sequence). Trimming at V came to 8 bases and at J to 1 base, leaving 15 bases not matched to a gene. CDR3 length: 17 amino acids. The source of this sequence is a man aged 25-45 years who had recovered from COVID-19. Sequencing input: PBMCs or T cells enriched from blood (not recorded which). V and J are TRBV19 and TRBJ2-3; 7 positions agree with TRBD2. The CDR3 loop is CASFPRGGTMGTDTQYF. As DNA, the CDR3 is TGTGCCAGTTTCCCGAGGGGAGGGACGATGGGCACAGATACGCAGTATTTT.